This passage covers 10 T cell receptor beta chains from one sample sequenced in a study of post-analysis software for immune sequencing data. Findings of the study overall: A few TRBV segments were significantly more frequent in patients than in controls. TRBV5-6, TRBV5-1 and TRBV20-1 were among these segments.

No cognate antigen is known for these TCRs. Included in the TCR beta cDNA libraries were unique molecular identifiers. TCRdb reprocessed the PCR reads via MiXCR and lists one record per CDR3 protein. The sample shows 650,000 to 850,000 distinct CDR3 sequences, around 50% of them seen only once. What was sequenced was blood. These receptors were obtained from a girl under 18 with multiple sclerosis.

V gene TRBV4-2 combines with J gene TRBJ1-2, with D perhaps TRBD1 (6 bases). This CDR3 contains 18 residues. Looked up from germline, CDR1 is LGHNA and CDR2 is YNFKEQ. V lost 1 base and J 4 bases, leaving 22 bases between the germline ends. CDR3 nucleotide sequence: TGTGCCAGCAGCCAAGTTAGGGCAGGGGACCCTATTATCTATGGCTACACCTTC. Translated, it gives CASSQVRAGDPIIYGYTF.

This clonotype was seen a few times. V is TRBV7-9 and J is TRBJ1-2; 12 bases are a match to TRBD1. CDR3 length equals 16 residues. The J segment lost 3 bases and the V segment lost 6 bases, leaving 8 bases of the junction unmatched. Germline V lookup: CDR1 SEHNR, CDR2 FQNEAQ (reference sequence). The CDR3 sequence: CASSSGTGGTDYGYTF. CDR3 nucleotide sequence: TGTGCCAGCAGTTCCGGGACAGGGGGCACTGACTATGGCTACACCTTC. The whole variable domain, remainder taken from reference TRBV7-9 and TRBJ1-2, is DTGVSQNPRHKITKRGQNVTFRCDPISEHNRLYWYRQTLGQGPEFLTYFQNEAQLEKSRLLSDRFSAERPKGSFSTLEIQRTEQGDSAMYLCASSSGTGGTDYGYTFGSGTRLTVV.

The V and J genes are TRBV14 and TRBJ2-7, with a possible D match to TRBD1 (5 bases). The CDR3 extends over 13 amino acids. CDR1 is SGHDN and CDR2 is FVKESK in the germline V gene. V lost 5 bases to trimming and J lost 10 bases, with 18 bases between them. Here the CDR3 DNA reads TGTGCCAGCAGCTTCCGTGACAGAGGTACCCAGTACTTC. Protein sequence: CASSFRDRGTQYF.

This chain joins TRBV12-3 or TRBV12-4 and TRBJ1-1, with 7 positions matching TRBD1. The CDR3 totals 13 residues. The V segment lost 6 bases and the J segment 7 bases; nucleotides outside the gene matches: 8. Here the CDR3 reads CASRVRDRSEAFF. The CDR3 nucleotides are TGTGCCAGCAGGGTCCGGGACAGAAGTGAAGCTTTCTTT.

Notes on this clonotype: A junction end diverges from the germline sequence, so it may reflect a read error. The CDR3 loop reads CASRGMTGVETLYF. CDR3 nucleotide sequence: TGTGCCAGCAGGGGGATGACAGGTGTGGAGACCCTGTACTTC. This sequence joins TRBV6-2 or TRBV6-3 and TRBJ2-5; D is possibly TRBD1 (6 bases). Germline V lookup: CDR1 MNHEY, CDR2 SVGEGT. CDR3 size: 14 residues.

The chain employs TRBV7-2 and TRBJ1-5; 8 bases match TRBD1. Trimming at V came to 5 bases and at J to 4 bases, leaving 4 bases not matched to a gene. CDR1 and CDR2 (germline): SGHTA, FQGNSA. The CDR3 spans 14 residues. CDR3 DNA sequence: TGTGCCAGCAGCCTGACAGGGGCTAATCAGCCCCAGCATTTT. As protein: CASSLTGANQPQHF.

This clonotype has more than one count but fewer than ten. This chain's CDR3 is CSVTRGTVSNEQFF. CDR3 bases: TGCAGCGTCACACGGGGGACCGTATCCAATGAGCAGTTCTTC. The chain employs TRBV29-1 and TRBJ2-1; TRBD2 is a possible D gene (6 bases). Trimming left V 6 bases short and J 6 bases short, with 18 bases between. Per the germline V gene, CDR1 is SQVTM and CDR2 is ANQGSEA. The CDR3 sequence is 14 residues long.

V gene TRBV27 combines with J gene TRBJ2-1; 12 positions match TRBD2. The CDR3 extends over 15 amino acids. Germline assignment: CDR1 MNHEY and CDR2 SMNVEV (reference sequence). The V segment lost 5 bases and the J segment 6 bases; nucleotides outside the gene matches: 5. This chain's CDR3 is CASSEILAGGNEQFF. The CDR3 DNA sequence: TGTGCCAGCAGTGAAATACTAGCGGGAGGCAATGAGCAGTTCTTC.

The CDR3 sequence: CASSFYGLAGTDTQYF. CDR3 DNA sequence: TGCGCCAGCAGCTTTTACGGACTAGCGGGCACAGATACGCAGTATTTT. V usage is TRBV5-1 and J usage is TRBJ2-3, with 10 nucleotides matching TRBD2. CDR1 SGHRS and CDR2 YFSETQ come from the germline V gene. CDR3 size: 16 residues. The trim removed 2 bases at V and 1 base at J, leaving 4 bases unmatched.

The J gene is TRBJ2-7, the V gene TRBV5-1; D possibly corresponds to TRBD1 (5 bases). CDR3 length: 14 residues. From germline, CDR1 is SGHRS and CDR2 YFSETQ. Trimming cost V 3 bases and J 6 bases, with 16 bases left between them. CDR3: CASSSLGGAAEQYF. The CDR3 region has the DNA TGCGCCAGCAGCTCTCTCGGTGGGGCTGCCGAGCAGTACTTC.